A selection of T cell receptor beta chains follows, all from one sample in a study of T cells in Graves' hyperthyroidism and ophthalmopathy. TCRdb re-derived calls from the multiplex PCR reads in MiXCR, one entry per CDR3 protein. The sample yields around 600,000 distinct CDR3 sequences, more than 12% seen once. The sequenced material came from blood. The receptors stem from a woman aged 50 to 65 with Graves' ophthalmopathy. Each CDR3 is given with its conserved first and last residue. Fields, in order: V gene, D gene, J gene, CDR3 length, clone size, CDR3 DNA, CDR3 protein. The D gene is left open where the match is weak. Size is stated for part of the rows, as once, few or many counts, or as a class when the clone is expanded.

V: TRBV11-2; D: .; J: TRBJ1-3; length: 17; size: few; DNA: TGTGCCAGCAGCTTAGGTCTAACTGCTAACTCTGGAAACACCATATATTTT; CDR3: CASSLGLTANSGNTIYF
V: TRBV28; D: .; J: TRBJ2-2; length: 17; size: .; DNA: TGTGCCAGCAGTGCCCTGAATCGGCAGCTGAACACCGGGGAGCTGTTTTTT; CDR3: CASSALNRQLNTGELFF
V: TRBV27; D: TRBD1; J: TRBJ2-7; length: 15; size: many; DNA: TGTGCCAGCAGTCCCTCGGACAGGGGACCATACGAGCAGTACTTC; CDR3: CASSPSDRGPYEQYF
V: TRBV15; D: TRBD2; J: TRBJ2-1; length: 15; size: many; DNA: TGTGCCACCAGCCATAGCGGGAGTCCTCTTCATGAGCAGTTCTTC; CDR3: CATSHSGSPLHEQFF
V: TRBV4-3; D: .; J: TRBJ2-1; length: 14; size: .; DNA: TGCGCCAGCAGCCAAGGGACTAATTACAATGAGCAGTTCTTC; CDR3: CASSQGTNYNEQFF
V: TRBV4-1; D: .; J: TRBJ2-7; length: 14; size: .; DNA: TGCGCCAGCAGCCACCCCGGGGAAGGAGCCGAGCAGTACTTC; CDR3: CASSHPGEGAEQYF
V: TRBV5-1; D: TRBD2; J: TRBJ2-3; length: 15; size: many; DNA: TGCGCCAGCAGAGAAAGCGGGAGGGCCACAGATACGCAGTATTTT; CDR3: CASRESGRATDTQYF
V: TRBV5-1; D: .; J: TRBJ1-1; length: 15; size: many; DNA: TGCGCCAGCAGCTTGGGACACAACAGGAACACTGAAGCTTTCTTT; CDR3: CASSLGHNRNTEAFF
V: TRBV19; D: .; J: TRBJ1-2; length: 13; size: .; DNA: TGTGCCAGTAGTACAGACAGGCCCTATGGCTACACCTTC; CDR3: CASSTDRPYGYTF
V: TRBV6-4; D: .; J: TRBJ2-2; length: 12; size: .; DNA: TGTGCCAGCGGCCCGGGGACCGGGGAGCTGTTTTTT; CDR3: CASGPGTGELFF
V: TRBV3-1; D: .; J: TRBJ2-1; length: 13; size: many; DNA: TGTGCCAGCAGCCAAGAAGGGTCGGATGAGCAGTTCTTC; CDR3: CASSQEGSDEQFF
V: TRBV7-9; D: .; J: TRBJ2-1; length: 12; size: many; DNA: TGTGCCAGCAGTTCCCCAGGGGATGAGCAGTTCTTC; CDR3: CASSSPGDEQFF
V: TRBV5-1; D: TRBD2; J: TRBJ2-4; length: 17; size: many; DNA: TGCGCCAGCAGCCCGGGACTAGCGGGAATCGGCAAAAACATTCAGTACTTC; CDR3: CASSPGLAGIGKNIQYF
V: TRBV30; D: .; J: TRBJ2-1; length: 13; size: .; DNA: TGTGCCTGGAATCGTCAGACCGGCGGTGAGCAGTTCTTC; CDR3: CAWNRQTGGEQFF
V: TRBV7-3; D: .; J: TRBJ2-5; length: 15; size: .; DNA: TGTGCCAGCAGCTCCCCCGGGGCAGGGAAGGAGACCCAGTACTTC; CDR3: CASSSPGAGKETQYF
V: TRBV27; D: .; J: TRBJ2-7; length: 14; size: few; DNA: TGTGCCAGCAGGTTCCTGGCAGGGGCCTACGAGCAGTACTTC; CDR3: CASRFLAGAYEQYF
V: TRBV12-3/TRBV12-4; D: TRBD1; J: TRBJ1-6; length: 14; size: .; DNA: TGTGCCAGCAGGGTGGCAGGGGGCAGATCACCCCTCCACTTT; CDR3: CASRVAGGRSPLHF
V: TRBV3-1; D: .; J: TRBJ2-3; length: 17; size: many; DNA: TGTGCCAGCAGCTATCCGAGGACCGCTGGCCCCGCAGATACGCAGTATTTT; CDR3: CASSYPRTAGPADTQYF